Listed here is a single TCR beta chain. This clone was counted between two and nine times. What antigen it recognizes has not been identified. The sample holds no much larger clone one base away, and base qualities are not on file. V sheds 4 bases and J sheds 8 bases, leaving 14 bases between their ends. For CDR1 and CDR2, the germline V gene lists MDHEN and SYDVKM. Including the terminal cysteine and phenylalanine, the CDR3 comprises 13 residues. The retained sequence is limited to the CDR3, 39 bases, with the frame set at the first base. TCRbeta CDR3 regions were amplified from genomic DNA using the immunoSEQ Assay, a bias-controlled multiplex PCR. The authors processed their data as follows. Within the assay, amplification of reference gene primers was used to estimate how many nucleated cells each sample contained. To quantify the absolute abundance of each unique TCRbeta CDR3 rearrangement, sequence reads were collapsed and filtered. Productive Simpson clonality was computed per sample as the square root of Simpson's diversity index over productive rearrangements. This immuneACCESS table, as held by TCRdb, lists in-frame sequences with V and J called but not all clones. Of the missing ones, under half trace to an unresolved V gene in checked studies; the others have no known cause. The DNA was the basis for D and trimming; V, J and clone size are from that table. The sample table holds roughly 380,000 clones, of which more than 75% were seen once. Of the sample, around 1.1% falls within the top ten clones.

This sample was taken from a study of blood T cell repertoires in COVID-19 (dated by TCRdb to the early 2020s). About the study as a whole: The collaborator samples originated in the United States, Italy and Spain and spanned the acute and convalescent phases of COVID-19. The prospective study material was composed of cDNA or gDNA derived from T cells, B-cell-depleted T cells, or PBMCs. The dataset comprised deeply sampled blood TCRbeta repertoires from subjects exposed to, actively infected with, or recovered from COVID-19. A freely available public database, intended as a resource for researchers studying the immune response to SARS-CoV-2, is where the repertoires were released. The samples were drawn from two sources: the first 160 participants of the ongoing ImmuneRACE study, and over 950 subjects contributed by 6 global collaborators. A de-identified subject ID, COVID-19 status, age in years and sex were almost always included in the sample metadata. Where HLA class I and class II types were available, the types were taken from metadata supplied by the sample provider, not from assay-based typing.

Summary of the overall study and its limitations: The quantity of clinical and demographic metadata differed by source and by participant and was supplied without curation.

Collaborating institutions collected whole blood in K2EDTA tubes following their own protocols. For TCRbeta analysis, collaborators shipped samples in one of three forms: frozen whole blood, isolated PBMCs, or DNA extracted from either of those sample types. The source of this sequence is a human donor with acute or convalescent COVID-19. The donor label of this sample is uncertain. Sequenced sample: peripheral blood. The rearrangement joined TRBV28 to TRBJ1-2, with TRBD1 as a weak D call on 5 bases. The DNA reads TGTGCCAGCAGTTACGAGGAGGGGAGGGGCTACACCTTC. Its protein product is CASSYEEGRGYTF.